This T cell receptor (beta chain) appears in the sequencing data of a study of molecular identifiers for immune sequencing clone quantification. This clonotype was observed once. A much larger clone differs from this one at a single base, so this may be a read error. Naive CD8 T cells, phenotype CD8+CD4-CCR7+CD45RA+, were sorted. In germline, CDR1 is SGHTA, CDR2 FQGTGA. The CDR3 loop spans 16 amino acids. TCRdb passed the PCR reads through MiXCR, listing each CDR3 protein once. This sample has under 650,000 distinct CDR3 sequences, with roughly 21% found just once. The source of this sequence is a human donor in good health. Some libraries in this study had Jurkat cell RNA spiked in. Sequenced: naive CD8+ T cells from blood, with Jurkat cell RNA spiked in. Subset defined: FACS-sorted CD8+CD4-CCR7+CD45RA+ naive T cells. V gene TRBV7-3 combines with J gene TRBJ2-3; 7 bases match TRBD1. For the CDR3, the DNA is TGTGCCAGCAGCTTAATCGGGACAGAGACCACAGATGCGCAGTATTTT. This codes for CASSLIGTETTDAQYF.